Below, 32 T cell receptor beta chains from the same sample are listed, as sequenced in a study of molecular identifiers for immune sequencing clone quantification. TCRdb itself ran the PCR reads through MiXCR, one entry per CDR3 protein. The sample holds approximately 320,000 distinct CDR3 sequences, roughly a quarter seen once. Specimen: naive CD8+ T cells from blood, with Jurkat cell RNA spiked in. The subset denotes: FACS-sorted CD8+CD4-CCR7+CD45RA+ naive T cells. The receptors stem from a human donor in good health. Some libraries in this study had Jurkat cell RNA spiked in.

This clonotype has only a few counts. The rearrangement uses TRBV7-9 and TRBJ2-1; the D call may be TRBD1 or TRBD2 (6 bases each). CDR1 is SEHNR, CDR2 FQNEAQ, per germline (reference sequence). The CDR3 has 16 amino acids. Trimming took off 5 bases at V and 2 bases at J, with 16 bases between the two ends. CDR3 DNA: TGTGCCAGCAGCCCTCAGATGGGGGGCCCCTACAATGAGCAGTTCTTC. Amino acid sequence: CASSPQMGGPYNEQFF.

This clonotype was observed at least ten times. The CDR3 spells CSALEGYEQYF. Here the CDR3 DNA reads TGCAGTGCCTTAGAGGGGTACGAGCAGTACTTC. This rearrangement joins TRBV20-1 to TRBJ2-7; D may be TRBD1 or TRBD2 (5 bases each). The CDR3 runs 11 residues. V lost 6 bases and J 4 bases, leaving 10 bases between the germline ends. The germline V gene encodes CDR1 DFQATT and CDR2 SNEGSKA (reference sequence).

This clonotype was picked up a small number of times. The V and J genes are TRBV20-1 and TRBJ1-2; D unclear. The CDR3 is made up of 14 amino acids. CDR1 is DFQATT, CDR2 SNEGSKA, per germline (reference sequence). Trimming took off 1 base at V and 2 bases at J, with 11 bases between the two ends. This chain's CDR3 is CSARGSSMNYGYTF. For the CDR3, the DNA is TGCAGTGCTAGAGGTTCTTCTATGAACTATGGCTACACCTTC.

This clonotype has at least ten counts. V is TRBV5-4 and J is TRBJ2-7; D unresolved. Germline assignment: CDR1 SGHNT and CDR2 YYREEE (reference sequence). V was shortened by 2 bases and J by 0 bases, with 9 bases between the two germline ends. CDR3 length: 14 amino acids. CDR3 in DNA: TGTGCCAGCAGCTTCTCGACTGCCTCCTACGAGCAGTACTTC. It is translated as CASSFSTASYEQYF.

On this clonotype itself: A read error may be the cause here, since a much bigger clone is one base away. The CDR3 is CASSLRTDDSPLHF. The CDR3 DNA is TGTGCCAGCAGCTTGCGGACAGATGATTCACCCCTCCACTTT. This chain uses TRBV7-6 with TRBJ1-6; maybe TRBD1 (6 bases). CDR3 length equals 14 residues. With 3 bases removed from V and 8 bases from J, the gap between germline ends came to 11 bases. Germline V gene lookup returns CDR1 SGHVS and CDR2 FNYEAQ.

On this clonotype itself: A much larger clone is a single base away; this may be a read error. This chain joins TRBV6-5 and TRBJ2-2, with 7 bases lining up with TRBD2. J lost 6 bases, V lost 4 bases, and 5 bases had no gene match. The CDR3 is 14 amino acids. The V gene's germline CDR1 is MNHEY and CDR2 SVGAGI. The CDR3 nucleotides are TGTGCCAGCAGTTTACGGGGGAGGGCCGGGGAGCTGTTTTTT. This sequence encodes CASSLRGRAGELFF.

This clonotype was detected a few times. The chain has TRBV6-2 or TRBV6-3 and TRBJ1-2; D is possibly TRBD1 (5 bases). The V end was cut by 2 bases, the J end by 5 bases, with 12 bases between. The CDR3 is 14 residues long. Germline assignment: CDR1 MNHEY and CDR2 SVGEGT. The CDR3 loop reads CASSYGQGRYGYTF. As DNA, the CDR3 is TGTGCCAGCAGTTACGGGCAGGGAAGATATGGCTACACCTTC.

This clonotype was detected a few times. The chain combines TRBV7-8 with TRBJ2-1; TRBD2 agrees at 11 bases. The CDR3 is 15 amino acids. Unmatched junction bases numbered 6, after V lost 6 bases and J lost 5 bases. Per germline, CDR1 SGHVS and CDR2 FQNEAQ. CDR3 in DNA: TGTGCCAGCAGAGCGACTAGCGGGGCTAACAATGAGCAGTTCTTC. Translation: CASRATSGANNEQFF.

This clonotype was observed many times. V is TRBV7-2 and J is TRBJ2-3, with D perhaps TRBD2 (5 bases). Trimming left V 0 bases short and J 4 bases short, with 14 bases between. Per the germline V gene, CDR1 is SGHTA and CDR2 is FQGNSA. The CDR3 spans 16 residues. Here the CDR3 reads CASSLATGILSDTQYF. DNA for the CDR3: TGTGCCAGCAGCTTAGCGACCGGGATCTTATCAGATACGCAGTATTTT.

This clonotype occurred a few times. This sequence joins TRBV30 and TRBJ1-4; unclear D gene. CDR1 and CDR2 (germline): GTSNPN, SVGIG (reference sequence). Trimming removed 3 bases at V and 0 bases at J, with 14 bases between. CDR3 size: 16 residues. CDR3 coding DNA: TGTGCCTGGAGCGTACCTACGGACCCAACTAATGAAAAACTGTTTTTT. Translating gives CAWSVPTDPTNEKLFF.

This chain uses TRBV29-1 with TRBJ1-1, with D possibly being TRBD1 (6 bases). The CDR3 runs 13 residues. V lost 2 bases, J lost 5 bases, and 12 bases lay in between. CDR1 is SQVTM and CDR2 is ANQGSEA in the germline V gene. The CDR3 nucleotides read TGCAGCGTTGAATGGATAGGGGGGACTGAAGCTTTCTTT. It yields the protein CSVEWIGGTEAFF.

This clonotype has a count of ten or more. The gene calls are TRBV20-1 and TRBJ2-7; 9 nucleotides agree with TRBD1. The germline CDR1 and CDR2 sequences are DFQATT and SNEGSKA (reference sequence). The CDR3 runs 13 residues. V trimming: 5 bases; J trimming: 5 bases; junction bases outside the gene matches: 7. Here the CDR3 DNA reads TGCAGTGCTGATAACAGGGGGCGCGACGAGCAGTACTTC. Residues: CSADNRGRDEQYF.

This clonotype has more than one count but fewer than ten. CDR3 DNA sequence: TGTGCCAGCAGTTTCGAGGGACAGTCGAGCACAGATACGCAGTATTTT. Translating gives CASSFEGQSSTDTQYF. The chain recombines TRBV2 with TRBJ2-3, with 7 bases matching TRBD1. V trimming: 5 bases; J trimming: 0 bases; junction bases outside the gene matches: 8. CDR3 size: 16 residues. CDR1 is SNHLY and CDR2 is FYNNEI in the germline V gene.

In this sample, this clonotype turned up many times. The CDR3 is CASSLRASIYNEQFF. The CDR3 DNA reads as TGTGCCAGCAGCTTAAGGGCTTCAATCTACAATGAGCAGTTCTTC. The chain carries TRBV7-6 and TRBJ2-1, with D uncertain. The ends were cut back, 2 bases at V and 3 bases at J, with 11 bases in the middle. The CDR3 has 15 residues. Germline V lookup: CDR1 SGHVS, CDR2 FNYEAQ.

Points on this clonotype: A read error is likely, as this CDR3 ends without the conserved phenylalanine or tryptophan. The chain joins TRBV20-1 to TRBJ2-7, with TRBD2 identical over 13 bases. The germline V gene has CDR1 DFQATT and CDR2 SNEGSKA (reference sequence). This CDR3 has 14 residues. The V and J ends lost 2 bases and 4 bases, in that order; junction bases with no gene match: 2. CDR3 bases: TGCAGTGCTAGAAGACTAGCGGGGGGATACGAGCAGTACCTC. This translates into CSARRLAGGYEQYL.

Note on this clonotype: Its ends do not fully match the called genes, so a read error is possible. This chain uses TRBV12-3 or TRBV12-4 with TRBJ1-1; 8 bases are shared with TRBD1. CDR3 size: 15 residues. CDR3 sequence reads: CTSSPRQGINTEAFF. The CDR3, as DNA: TGTACCAGCAGCCCTAGACAGGGGATAAACACTGAAGCTTTCTTT.

This clonotype has at least ten counts. V is TRBV27 and J is TRBJ1-5; D gene ambiguous. The ends were cut back, 5 bases at V and 0 bases at J, with 11 bases in the middle. Germline CDR1 reads MNHEY; CDR2 reads SMNVEV (reference sequence). The CDR3 length is 15 residues. The CDR3: CASSEHPYSNQPQHF. The CDR3 nucleotides are TGTGCCAGCAGTGAACATCCCTATAGCAATCAGCCCCAGCATTTT.

Concerning this clonotype itself: This may stem from a read error, because a much larger clone lies one nucleotide away. This sequence joins TRBV28 and TRBJ2-5; unclear D gene. From germline, CDR1 is MDHEN and CDR2 SYDVKM. The CDR3 is made up of 15 amino acids. Trimming took off 5 bases at V and 0 bases at J, with 13 bases between the two ends. The CDR3 sequence: CASSPTPSDQETQYF. Here the CDR3 DNA reads TGTGCCAGCAGTCCGACCCCCAGCGACCAAGAGACCCAGTACTTC.

The chain is built from TRBV27 and TRBJ1-2; 11 bases agree with TRBD1. V trimming: 3 bases; J trimming: 0 bases; junction bases outside the gene matches: 6. This CDR3 contains 17 residues. The germline CDR1 and CDR2 sequences are MNHEY and SMNVEV (reference sequence). In nucleotides, the CDR3 is TGTGCCAGCAGTTTTATAGGACAGGGGGCTTCTAACTATGGCTACACCTTC. As protein: CASSFIGQGASNYGYTF.

This clonotype was counted at least ten times. The chain carries TRBV27 and TRBJ2-7, with D perhaps TRBD2 (5 bases). The V end lost 5 bases, the J end lost 5 bases, and 19 bases lay between the germline ends. Germline CDR1 and CDR2: MNHEY and SMNVEV (reference sequence). The CDR3 sequence is 15 residues long. The CDR3 nucleotides read TGTGCCAGCAGTCCCCGGGTAGCGCTAAGGAACGAGCAGTACTTC. Residues: CASSPRVALRNEQYF.

At least ten counts were recorded for this clonotype. The chain uses TRBV29-1 and TRBJ1-1; D not certain. The CDR3 consists of 15 residues. The V gene lost 2 bases and the J gene lost 0 bases, with 13 bases spanning the gap. Per germline, CDR1 SQVTM and CDR2 ANQGSEA. CDR3 residues: CSVEMAAYLNTEAFF. Written as DNA, the CDR3 is TGCAGCGTTGAAATGGCAGCCTATCTGAACACTGAAGCTTTCTTT.

This clonotype was seen many times. The chain links TRBV13 to TRBJ2-7; unclear D gene. From germline, CDR1 is PRHDT and CDR2 FYEKMQ (reference sequence). There are 14 residues in the CDR3. V was clipped by 2 bases and J by 6 bases, with 14 bases between them. The CDR3 nucleotides read TGTGCCAGCAGCTTACTTCAACCCGAGGCCGAGCAGTACTTC. This sequence encodes CASSLLQPEAEQYF.

This chain joins TRBV6-5 and TRBJ2-7; 7 nucleotides match TRBD2. CDR1 and CDR2 (germline): MNHEY, SVGAGI. This CDR3 spans 12 amino acids. With 7 bases clipped from V and 7 bases from J, the junction kept 7 bases outside the gene matches. The CDR3 DNA follows: TGTGCCAGCATGGGGGGGTTAGGAGAGCAGTACTTC. Its protein is CASMGGLGEQYF.

The chain recombines TRBV12-3 or TRBV12-4 with TRBJ2-2, with D maybe TRBD1 (7 bases). The CDR3 loop spans 15 amino acids. V was cut by 6 bases and J by 6 bases, with 17 bases left in between. CDR3 sequence (DNA): TGTGCCAGCAGCTCCCAGGGGGGTTGGTCCGGGGAGCTGTTTTTT. Protein sequence: CASSSQGGWSGELFF.

Turning to this clonotype: A much bigger clone sits one base away, suggesting this may be a read error. J is TRBJ1-1 and V is TRBV5-5; 12 bases align to TRBD1. The CDR3 is made up of 15 amino acids. Trimming took 4 bases from V and 8 from J; bases not matched to a gene: 9. Per the germline V gene, CDR1 is SGHKS and CDR2 is YYEKEE (reference sequence). The DNA of the CDR3 is TGTGCCAGCAGCCGGGGACAGGGGGCGGTTGAGGAAGCTTTCTTT. Amino acids: CASSRGQGAVEEAFF.

This chain joins TRBV24-1 and TRBJ2-2; 12 bases match TRBD2. Germline CDR1 KGHDR, CDR2 SFDVKD. The V segment lost 7 bases and the J segment 0 bases; nucleotides outside the gene matches: 5. CDR3 length: 17 residues. The CDR3 coding sequence is TGTGCCACCAGCGGACTAGCGGGGCATACGAACACCGGGGAGCTGTTTTTT. Its translation is CATSGLAGHTNTGELFF.

Worth noting for this clonotype: In this CDR3 the conserved last residue, phenylalanine or tryptophan, is missing, so a read error is likely. The V and J genes are TRBV7-2 and TRBJ2-7, with 9 bases fitting TRBD2. The CDR3 extends over 14 amino acids. The J segment lost 2 bases and the V segment lost 4 bases, leaving 3 bases of the junction unmatched. Germline V gene sequence: CDR1 SGHTA, CDR2 FQGNSA. This CDR3 is CASSWTSDAYEQYI. In DNA form, the CDR3 reads TGTGCCAGCAGCTGGACTAGCGACGCCTACGAGCAGTACATC.

Remarks on this clonotype: A read error may be the cause here, since a much bigger clone is one base away. The chain has TRBV5-3 and TRBJ2-7; D may be TRBD2 (5 bases). TRBV5-3 is noted as an ORF with a role that remains uncertain. The CDR3 runs 15 residues. Here the CDR3 DNA reads TGTGCCAGCAGCCCGTCGAGGGAAAGCTCCCACGAGCAGTACTTC. It is translated as CASSPSRESSHEQYF.

This clonotype has more than one count but fewer than ten. The chain is built from TRBV4-3 and TRBJ2-4; 12 nucleotides agree with TRBD2. The CDR3 spans 19 residues. The germline gives CDR1 LGHNA, CDR2 YSLEER. V trimming: 0 bases; J trimming: 1 base; junction bases outside the gene matches: 7. The CDR3 is CASSQEETSGRLAKNIQYF. In DNA form, the CDR3 reads TGCGCCAGCAGCCAAGAAGAGACTAGCGGGAGATTGGCCAAAAACATTCAGTACTTC.

This clonotype was observed at least ten times. DNA of the CDR3: TGTGCCAGCAGCTCGGCCAGCCAAATTCTCGAGCAGTACTTC. Protein sequence: CASSSASQILEQYF. The V and J genes are TRBV5-8 and TRBJ2-7, with unresolved D. The germline V gene encodes CDR1 SGHTS and CDR2 YDEGEE. Trimming cost V 3 bases and J 6 bases, with 16 bases left between them. This CDR3 is built from 14 residues.

This clonotype was picked up many times. The rearrangement joins TRBV5-5 to TRBJ2-7, with TRBD2 matching 7 bases. The V gene end was trimmed by 4 bases and the J gene end by 4 bases; junction bases not matched to a gene: 11. Germline CDR1 SGHKS, CDR2 YYEKEE (reference sequence). CDR3 length: 15 residues. The CDR3 sequence is CASSVTDSGVYEQYF. In DNA form, the CDR3 reads TGTGCCAGCAGCGTGACCGACAGCGGGGTATACGAGCAGTACTTC.

Comments on this clonotype: This may be a read error, as it is one base from a much larger clone. For the CDR3, the DNA is TGCAGTGCTAAAGGCTTTAACACCGGGGAGCTGTTTTTT. Protein: CSAKGFNTGELFF. V and J are TRBV20-1 and TRBJ2-2; no clear D. The CDR3 consists of 13 residues. Germline CDR1 is DFQATT and CDR2 is SNEGSKA (reference sequence). V shed 4 bases and J shed 2 bases, with 8 bases lying between them.